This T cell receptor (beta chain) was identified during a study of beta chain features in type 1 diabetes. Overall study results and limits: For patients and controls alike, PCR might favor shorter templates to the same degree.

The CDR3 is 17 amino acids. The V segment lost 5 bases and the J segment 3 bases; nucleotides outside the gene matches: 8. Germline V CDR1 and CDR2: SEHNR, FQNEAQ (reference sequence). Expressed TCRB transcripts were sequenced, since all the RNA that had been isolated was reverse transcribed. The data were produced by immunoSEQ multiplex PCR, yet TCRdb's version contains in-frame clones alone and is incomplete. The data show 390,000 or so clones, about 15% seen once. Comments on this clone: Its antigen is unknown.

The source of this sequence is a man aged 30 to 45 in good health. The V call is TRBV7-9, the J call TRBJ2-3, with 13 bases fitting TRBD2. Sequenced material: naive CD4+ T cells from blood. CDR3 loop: CASSKRTSGRWTDTQYF. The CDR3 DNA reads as TGTGCCAGCAGCAAACGGACTAGCGGGAGATGGACAGATACGCAGTATTTT.